The clone carrying this T cell receptor (beta chain) was picked up a small number of times. This CDR3 has 17 amino acids. Looked up from germline, CDR1 is SGHTS and CDR2 is YDEGEE. V shed 2 bases and J shed 1 base, with 16 bases lying between them. These data originate in a study of glioma-infiltrating T cells after dendritic cell vaccination. Study-wide context: Between the early 2000s and the early 2010s, patients got autologous tumor lysate-pulsed dendritic cell vaccines.

Indicated time point: after dendritic cell vaccination, including at tumor progression/relapse. Patients had residual fresh-frozen tumor tissue and more than two years of survival data. None of the glioblastoma patients had an isocitrate dehydrogenase mutation. TCRB CDR3 was amplified from 2 ug genomic DNA or less. Profiling relied on immunoSEQ multiplex PCR, and the TCRdb table lists in-frame clones only, not all of them. The repertoire holds tens of thousands of clones, with 85% as singletons. The chain is built from TRBV5-8 and TRBJ1-3, with a possible D match to TRBD1 (6 bases). Source: blood, taken after dendritic cell vaccination. The receptor's source is a human donor with glioblastoma. The CDR3 DNA reads as TGTGCCAGCAGCTTACCGGACAGTGGGTGGTCTGGAAACACCATATATTTT. Its translation: CASSLPDSGWSGNTIYF.